Sequencing of this T cell receptor beta chain was carried out in a study of regulatory T cells in long-lasting Graves disease. For TCR beta, libraries came from iRepertoire HTBI primers and Arm-PCR of CDR3 regions. TCRdb re-derived calls from the multiplex PCR reads in MiXCR, one entry per CDR3 protein. The profile shows 430,000 or so distinct CDR3 sequences, under 25% of them singletons. The CDR3 covers 13 residues. The trim removed 6 bases at V and 1 base at J, leaving 4 bases unmatched. In germline, CDR1 is SQVTM, CDR2 ANQGSEA. Study outcomes and limitations: The study found TRBV28, TRBJ1-2 and TRBJ2-5 favored in persistent disease. Persistent Graves' patients showed reduced TCR diversity versus newly diagnosed patients.

Regarding time point: persistent/refractory GD, antithyroid drugs over 5 years with positive TRAb. Extracted PBMC RNA gave rise to the TCR library. Concerning this clonotype itself: Its antigen is undetermined.

Sequencing used peripheral blood mononuclear cells (PBMCs), obtained when the disease was refractory, from a patient treated with antithyroid drugs. The source of this sequence is a female donor with Graves disease. The chain is built from TRBV29-1 and TRBJ1-1; TRBD1 matches 8 bases. The CDR3 nucleotides are TGCAGCGTCAAAGGACAGGGGAACACTGAAGCTTTCTTT. Translated: CSVKGQGNTEAFF.